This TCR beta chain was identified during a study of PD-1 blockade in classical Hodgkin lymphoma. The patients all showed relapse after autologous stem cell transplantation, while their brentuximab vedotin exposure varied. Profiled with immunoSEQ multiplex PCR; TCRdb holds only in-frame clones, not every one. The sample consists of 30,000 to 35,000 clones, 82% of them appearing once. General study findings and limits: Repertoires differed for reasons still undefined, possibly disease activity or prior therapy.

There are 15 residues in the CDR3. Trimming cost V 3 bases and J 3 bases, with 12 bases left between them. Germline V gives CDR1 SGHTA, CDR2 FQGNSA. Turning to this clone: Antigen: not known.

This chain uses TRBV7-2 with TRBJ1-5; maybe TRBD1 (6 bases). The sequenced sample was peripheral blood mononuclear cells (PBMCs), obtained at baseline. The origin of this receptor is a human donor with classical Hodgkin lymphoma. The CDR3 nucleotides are TGTGCCAGCAGCTTCGACGGACAGTACAATCAGCCCCAGCATTTT. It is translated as CASSFDGQYNQPQHF. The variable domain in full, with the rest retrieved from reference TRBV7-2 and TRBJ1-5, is GAGVSQSPSNKVTEKGKDVELRCDPISGHTALYWYRQSLGQGLEFLIYFQGNSAPDKSGLPSDRFSAERTGGSVSTLTIQRTQQEDSAVYLCASSFDGQYNQPQHFGDGTRLSIL.